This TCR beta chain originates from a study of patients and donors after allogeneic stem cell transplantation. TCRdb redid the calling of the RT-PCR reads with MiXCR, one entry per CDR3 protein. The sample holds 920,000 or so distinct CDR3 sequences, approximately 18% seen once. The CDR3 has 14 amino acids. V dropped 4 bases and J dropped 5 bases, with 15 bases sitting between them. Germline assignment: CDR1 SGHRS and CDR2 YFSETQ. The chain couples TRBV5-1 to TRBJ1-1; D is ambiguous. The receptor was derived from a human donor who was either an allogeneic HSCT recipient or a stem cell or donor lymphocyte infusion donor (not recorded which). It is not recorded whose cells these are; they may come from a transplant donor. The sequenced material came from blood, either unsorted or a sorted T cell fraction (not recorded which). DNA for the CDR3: TGCGCCAGCAGCGTCGCCGCCCTGGGAACTGAAGCTTTCTTT. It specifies CASSVAALGTEAFF.